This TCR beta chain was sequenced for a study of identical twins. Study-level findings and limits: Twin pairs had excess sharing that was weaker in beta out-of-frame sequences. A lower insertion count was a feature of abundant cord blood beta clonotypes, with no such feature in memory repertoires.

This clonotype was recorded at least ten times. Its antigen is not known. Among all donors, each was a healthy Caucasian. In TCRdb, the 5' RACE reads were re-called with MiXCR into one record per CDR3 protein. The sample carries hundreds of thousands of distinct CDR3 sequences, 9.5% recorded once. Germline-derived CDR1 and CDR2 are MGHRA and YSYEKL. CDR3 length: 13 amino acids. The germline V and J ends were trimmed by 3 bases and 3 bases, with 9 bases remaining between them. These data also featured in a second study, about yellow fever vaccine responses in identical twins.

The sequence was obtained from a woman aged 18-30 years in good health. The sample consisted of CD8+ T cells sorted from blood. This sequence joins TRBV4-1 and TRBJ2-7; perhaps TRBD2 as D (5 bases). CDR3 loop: CASSHPSSYEQYF. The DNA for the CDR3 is TGCGCCAGCAGCCATCCTAGCAGCTACGAGCAGTACTTC.